This paragraph covers one TCR beta chain sequence. The antigen remains undetermined. Sequencing was performed with immunoSEQ multiplex PCR; in TCRdb, only in-frame clones are kept and a portion is missing. The data show 200,000 or so clones, approximately 93% seen once. This sample is part of a study of T cell responses to AZD1222 COVID-19 vaccine. Whole-study findings and limits: Unmutated variant regions are reportedly the target of nearly half of TCRs that are spike-specific.

CDR3 length: 14 residues. Per the germline V gene, CDR1 is PRHDT and CDR2 is FYEKMQ (reference sequence). V lost 11 bases, J lost 0 bases, and 13 bases lay in between. The rearrangement uses TRBV13 and TRBJ2-2; D is possibly TRBD1 (5 bases). Sequenced here: peripheral blood, sampled 28 days after the second AZD1222 dose. This sequence was found in an adult who received the AZD1222 COVID-19 vaccine. CDR3 nucleotide sequence: TGTGCCCCGAGACAGAGGACGAACACCGGGGAGCTGTTTTTT. It translates to CAPRQRTNTGELFF. The complete variable domain, with remaining parts taken from reference TRBV13 and TRBJ2-2, reads AAGVIQSPRHLIKEKRETATLKCYPIPRHDTVYWYQQGPGQDPQFLISFYEKMQSDKGSIPDRFSAQQFSDYHSELNMSSLELGDSALYFCAPRQRTNTGELFFGEGSRLTVL.